This TCR beta chain was captured in a study of identical twins. TCRdb used MiXCR to reprocess the 5' RACE reads, holding one entry per CDR3 protein. Seen here are around 1.7 million distinct CDR3 sequences, roughly a third observed once, and the top ten hold under 0.35%. On this clonotype: The antigen remains undetermined.

Findings and caveats of the study: The degree of excess twin sharing was weaker in beta out-of-frame sequences. Within monozygotic twins, out-of-frame TCR alpha sharing was underestimated by the models.

The germline V gene has CDR1 SGHRS and CDR2 YFSETQ. The V end lost 1 base, the J end lost 5 bases, and 9 bases lay between the germline ends. This CDR3 is built from 13 residues. This receptor was identified in a newborn girl in good health. The rearrangement links TRBV5-1 to TRBJ1-2; D is unclear. The sequencing sample was made of cord blood. The CDR3 nucleotides read TGCGCCAGCAGCTTGATTGGGCATTATGGCTACACCTTC. This sequence encodes CASSLIGHYGYTF.